This T cell receptor (beta chain) came from a study of blood T cell repertoires in COVID-19. Background on the study: T cells, B-cell-depleted T cells, or PBMCs provided the cDNA or gDNA that served as material.

The table came from immunoSEQ multiplex PCR; TCRdb's copy has only in-frame clones and leaves some out. Of approximately 260,000 clones listed, under 90% are singletons. Participant-given clinical history determined each cohort assignment. V was shortened by 0 bases and J by 1 base, with 8 bases between the two germline ends. The CDR3 length is 15 residues. Germline CDR1 and CDR2: SGHRS and YFSETQ. This sequence was found in a man aged 25-40 years with acute COVID-19. The chain employs TRBV5-1 and TRBJ1-5; a weak D match, TRBD1 (6 bases). The sample consisted of PBMCs or T cells enriched from blood (not recorded which). CDR3 bases: TGCGCCAGCAGCTTGGATCAGGGGAGCAATCAGCCCCAGCATTTT. Its protein product is CASSLDQGSNQPQHF.